The rows below give T cell receptor beta chains drawn from one sample of a study of identical twins. In TCRdb, the 5' RACE reads were re-called with MiXCR into one record per CDR3 protein. The data show about 430,000 distinct CDR3 sequences, less than 20% seen once. The specimen was naive T cells sorted from blood. These receptor sequences come from a man in his fifties in good health. The CDR3 runs from the conserved cysteine through the conserved F or W. D genes are given only for firm matches. Some rows mark clone size as missing; the rest say once, few, many or name a class of expanded clone.

abundance,d_gene,v_gene,j_gene,CDR3nt,CDR3aa
few,TRBD2,TRBV4-2,TRBJ2-1,TGTGCCAGCAACCCGAGCGGGAGGGCCTTCAATGAGCAGTTCTTC,CASNPSGRAFNEQFF
.,.,TRBV28,TRBJ1-4,TGTGCCAGCAGAGCGGGCGGGTGGAAGGAAAAACTGTTTTTT,CASRAGGWKEKLFF
few,.,TRBV29-1,TRBJ2-2,TGCAGCGTTGCCCAAAGATTGGGCGGGGAGCTGTTTTTT,CSVAQRLGGELFF
.,.,TRBV28,TRBJ2-7,TGTGCCAGCAGTTATACAGGGATCGAGCAGTACTTC,CASSYTGIEQYF
.,.,TRBV10-3,TRBJ2-7,TGTGCCATCAGTGAGGACAACGAGCAGTACTTC,CAISEDNEQYF
.,.,TRBV7-2,TRBJ2-5,TGTGCCAGCAGTCGATGGAAAGGGGAGACCCAGTACTTC,CASSRWKGETQYF
.,.,TRBV6-2/TRBV6-3,TRBJ2-1,TGTGCCAGCAGCCCAAGGTTCCCCGGCAATGAGCAGTTCTTC,CASSPRFPGNEQFF
.,TRBD2,TRBV20-1,TRBJ2-5,TGCAGTGCTAGGGTTGCTGCGGGAGTTGAGACCCAGTACTTC,CSARVAAGVETQYF
once,.,TRBV20-1,TRBJ2-3,TGCAGTGCTAGAGATATCCTAGACGGGGGTTGGGGCACAGATACGCAGTATTTT,CSARDILDGGWGTDTQYF
.,TRBD1,TRBV28,TRBJ2-1,TGTGCCAGCAAACCCACAGGGGGCGCTTACAATGAGCAGTTCTTC,CASKPTGGAYNEQFF
many,.,TRBV5-1,TRBJ1-1,TGCGCCAGCAGCTTGACGACCAGGCTCACTGAAGCTTTCTTT,CASSLTTRLTEAFF
many,TRBD1,TRBV20-1,TRBJ2-1,TGCAGTGCTACCGACAGGGGTTTCTACAATGAGCAGTTCTTC,CSATDRGFYNEQFF
many,TRBD1,TRBV20-1,TRBJ1-5,TGCAGTGCACCCGGACAGGGCAATCAGCCCCAGCATTTT,CSAPGQGNQPQHF
.,TRBD1,TRBV5-1,TRBJ1-4,TGCGCCAGCAGCCTAAACAGCCGGGACAGCAATGAAAAACTGTTTTTT,CASSLNSRDSNEKLFF
.,.,TRBV3-1,TRBJ1-1,TGTGCCAGCAGCCTACGAGGGCCGAGGCAAGCTTTCTTT,CASSLRGPRQAFF
.,TRBD2,TRBV5-1,TRBJ2-2,TGCGCCAGCAGAACCACTAGCGGGAGTTTCACCGGGGAGCTGTTTTTT,CASRTTSGSFTGELFF